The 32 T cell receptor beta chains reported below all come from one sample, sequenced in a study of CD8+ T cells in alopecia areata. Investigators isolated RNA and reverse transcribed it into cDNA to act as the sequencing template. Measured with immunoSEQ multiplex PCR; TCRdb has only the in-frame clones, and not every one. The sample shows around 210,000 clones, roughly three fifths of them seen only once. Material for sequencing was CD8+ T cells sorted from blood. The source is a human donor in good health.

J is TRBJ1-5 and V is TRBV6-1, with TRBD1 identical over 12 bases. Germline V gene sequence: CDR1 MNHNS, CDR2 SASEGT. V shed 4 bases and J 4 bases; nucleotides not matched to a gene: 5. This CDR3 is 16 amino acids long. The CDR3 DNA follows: TGTGCCAGCAGTGCCGGGGACAGGGGGCTAAATCAGCCCCAGCATTTT. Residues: CASSAGDRGLNQPQHF.

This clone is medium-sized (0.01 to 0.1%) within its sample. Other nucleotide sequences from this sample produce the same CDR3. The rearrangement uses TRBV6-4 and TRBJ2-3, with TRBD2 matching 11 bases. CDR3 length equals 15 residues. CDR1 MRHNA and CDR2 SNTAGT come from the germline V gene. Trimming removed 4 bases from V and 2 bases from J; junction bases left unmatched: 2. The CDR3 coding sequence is TGTGCCAGCAGTGGTAGCGGGGGGGCCACAGATACGCAGTATTTT. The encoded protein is CASSGSGGATDTQYF.

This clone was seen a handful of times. In DNA, the CDR3 is TGCGCCAGCAGCCAACTCATCAGCTCTGGAAACACCATATATTTT. Translation: CASSQLISSGNTIYF. The J gene is TRBJ1-3, the V gene TRBV4-1; D is unclear. V lost 2 bases, J lost 0 bases, and 8 bases lay in between. The CDR3 covers 15 residues. Germline V gene lookup returns CDR1 MGHRA and CDR2 YSYEKL.

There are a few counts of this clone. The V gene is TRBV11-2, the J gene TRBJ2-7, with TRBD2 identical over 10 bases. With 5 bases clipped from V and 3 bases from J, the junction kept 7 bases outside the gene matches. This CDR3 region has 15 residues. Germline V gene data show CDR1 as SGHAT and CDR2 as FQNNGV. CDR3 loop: CASSLSGLAVYEQYF. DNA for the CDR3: TGTGCCAGCAGCCTTTCCGGACTAGCGGTCTACGAGCAGTACTTC.

For the CDR3, the DNA is TGTGCCAGCAGTGAACATTCAGGACCCTACGAGCAGTACTTC. Amino acid sequence: CASSEHSGPYEQYF. The V gene is TRBV2, the J gene TRBJ2-7; D gene uncertain. The length of the CDR3 is 14 residues. Germline V lookup: CDR1 SNHLY, CDR2 FYNNEI. Trimming stripped 2 bases from V and 2 bases from J, with 10 bases between.

The DNA for the CDR3 is TGCAGCGTTGAGGACCCGGGGGGAAAGATTTTATTCAAAGAGCAGTACTTC. Translating it yields CSVEDPGGKILFKEQYF. The chain couples TRBV29-1 to TRBJ2-7, with 7 bases identical to TRBD2. The CDR3 has 17 amino acids. Trimming removed 3 bases from V and 7 bases from J; junction bases left unmatched: 21. Looked up from germline, CDR1 is SQVTM and CDR2 is ANQGSEA.

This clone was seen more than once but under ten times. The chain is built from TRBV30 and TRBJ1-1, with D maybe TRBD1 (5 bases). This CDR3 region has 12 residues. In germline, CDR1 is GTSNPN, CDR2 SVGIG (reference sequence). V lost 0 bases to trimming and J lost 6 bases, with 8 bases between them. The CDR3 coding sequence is TGTGCCTGGAGTGTACTAGGGGCTGAAGCTTTCTTT. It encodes CAWSVLGAEAFF. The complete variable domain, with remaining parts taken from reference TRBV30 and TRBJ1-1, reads SQTIHQWPATLVQPVGSPLSLECTVEGTSNPNLYWYRQAAGRGLQLLFYSVGIGQISSEVPQNLSASRPQDRQFILSSKKLLLSDSGFYLCAWSVLGAEAFFGQGTRLTVV.

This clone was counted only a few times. The CDR3 nucleotides are TGTGCCAGCAGTCAAACCCCGGACAGGGGGCCGCACACAGATACGCAGTATTTT. Translating it yields CASSQTPDRGPHTDTQYF. V gene TRBV21-1 combines with J gene TRBJ2-3; the D call of TRBD1 is as the table states it, not checked on the DNA. TRBV21-1 is an annotated pseudogene. This CDR3 spans 18 amino acids.

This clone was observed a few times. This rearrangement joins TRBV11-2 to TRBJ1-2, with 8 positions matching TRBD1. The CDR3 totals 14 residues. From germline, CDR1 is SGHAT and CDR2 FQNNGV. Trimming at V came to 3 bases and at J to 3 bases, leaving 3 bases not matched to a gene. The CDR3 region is CASSFDRGDYGYTF. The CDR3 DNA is TGTGCCAGCAGCTTCGACAGGGGTGACTATGGCTACACCTTC.

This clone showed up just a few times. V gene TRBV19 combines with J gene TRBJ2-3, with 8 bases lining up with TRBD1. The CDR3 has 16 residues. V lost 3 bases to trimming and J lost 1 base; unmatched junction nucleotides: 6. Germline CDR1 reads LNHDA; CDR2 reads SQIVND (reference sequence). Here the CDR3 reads CASSINPGQGTDTQYF. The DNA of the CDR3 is TGTGCCAGTAGTATTAACCCGGGACAGGGCACAGATACGCAGTATTTT.

CDR3 nucleotide sequence: TGTGCCAGTAGTTTCAGAAACTATGGCTACACCTTC. Its protein product is CASSFRNYGYTF. The chain links TRBV19 to TRBJ1-2, with D unclear. The V gene's germline CDR1 is LNHDA and CDR2 SQIVND (reference sequence). Trimming left V 5 bases short and J 2 bases short, with 6 bases between. CDR3 length: 12 amino acids. Using reference TRBV19 and TRBJ1-2 for the parts outside the CDR3, the full variable domain is DGGITQSPKYLFRKEGQNVTLSCEQNLNHDAMYWYRQDPGQGLRLIYYSQIVNDFQKGDIAEGYSVSREKKESFPLTVTSAQKNPTAFYLCASSFRNYGYTFGSGTRLTVV.

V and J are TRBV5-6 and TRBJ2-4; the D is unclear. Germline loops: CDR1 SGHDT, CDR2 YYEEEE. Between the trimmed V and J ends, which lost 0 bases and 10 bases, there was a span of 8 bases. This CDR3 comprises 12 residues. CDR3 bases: TGTGCCAGCAGCTTGGTCACGGGTATTCAGTACTTC. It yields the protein CASSLVTGIQYF.

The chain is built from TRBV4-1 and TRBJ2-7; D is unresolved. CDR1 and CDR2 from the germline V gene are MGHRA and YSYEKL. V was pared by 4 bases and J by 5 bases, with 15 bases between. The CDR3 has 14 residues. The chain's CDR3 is CASSLSSTLNEQYF. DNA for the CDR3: TGCGCCAGCAGCCTATCATCCACACTAAACGAGCAGTACTTC.

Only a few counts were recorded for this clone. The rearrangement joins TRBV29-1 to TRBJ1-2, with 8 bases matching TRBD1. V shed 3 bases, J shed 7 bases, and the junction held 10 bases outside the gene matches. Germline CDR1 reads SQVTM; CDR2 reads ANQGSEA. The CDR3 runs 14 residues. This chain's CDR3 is CSVEDRDAQGGYTF. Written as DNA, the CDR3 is TGCAGCGTTGAGGACAGGGACGCCCAGGGTGGCTACACCTTC.

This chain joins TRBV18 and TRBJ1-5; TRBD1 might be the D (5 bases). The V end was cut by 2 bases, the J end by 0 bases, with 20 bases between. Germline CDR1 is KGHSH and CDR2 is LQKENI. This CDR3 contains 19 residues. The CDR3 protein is CASSPKPGPGPYSNQPQHF. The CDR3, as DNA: TGTGCCAGCTCACCAAAGCCGGGACCTGGCCCCTATAGCAATCAGCCCCAGCATTTT.

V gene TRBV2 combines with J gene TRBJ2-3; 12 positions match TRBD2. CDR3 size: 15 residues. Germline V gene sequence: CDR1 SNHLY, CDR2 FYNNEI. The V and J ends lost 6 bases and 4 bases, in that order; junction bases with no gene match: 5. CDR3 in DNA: TGTGCCAGCAGCCCAACTAGCGGGGGGCCAGATACGCAGTATTTT. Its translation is CASSPTSGGPDTQYF.

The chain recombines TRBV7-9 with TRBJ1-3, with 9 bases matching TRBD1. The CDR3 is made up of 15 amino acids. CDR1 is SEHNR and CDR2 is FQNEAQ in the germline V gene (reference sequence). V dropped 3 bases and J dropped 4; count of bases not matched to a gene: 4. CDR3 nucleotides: TGTGCCAGCAGCTTGGGACAGGGATCCGGAAACACCATATATTTT. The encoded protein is CASSLGQGSGNTIYF.

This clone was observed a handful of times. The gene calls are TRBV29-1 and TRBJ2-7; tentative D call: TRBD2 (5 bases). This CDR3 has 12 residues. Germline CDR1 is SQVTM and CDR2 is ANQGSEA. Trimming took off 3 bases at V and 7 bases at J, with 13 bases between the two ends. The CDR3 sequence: CSVDGLRGEQYF. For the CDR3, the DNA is TGCAGCGTTGACGGACTGAGAGGGGAGCAGTACTTC.

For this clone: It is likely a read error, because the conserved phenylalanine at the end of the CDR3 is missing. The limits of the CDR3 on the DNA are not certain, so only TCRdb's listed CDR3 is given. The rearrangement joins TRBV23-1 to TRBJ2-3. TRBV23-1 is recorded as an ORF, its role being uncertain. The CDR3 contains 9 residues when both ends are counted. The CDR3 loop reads CASSPRRPG.

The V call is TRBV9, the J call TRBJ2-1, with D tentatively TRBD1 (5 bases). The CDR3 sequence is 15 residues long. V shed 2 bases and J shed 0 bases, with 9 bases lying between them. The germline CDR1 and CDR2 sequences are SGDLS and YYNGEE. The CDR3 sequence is CASSVGATSYNEQFF. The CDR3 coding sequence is TGTGCCAGCAGCGTTGGGGCGACCTCCTACAATGAGCAGTTCTTC.

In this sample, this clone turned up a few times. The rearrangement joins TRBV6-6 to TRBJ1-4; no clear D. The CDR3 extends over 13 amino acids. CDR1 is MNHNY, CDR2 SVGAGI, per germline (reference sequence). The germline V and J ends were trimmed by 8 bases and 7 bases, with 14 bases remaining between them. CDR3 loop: CASSPSLGEKLFF. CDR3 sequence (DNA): TGTGCCAGCTCCCCCAGTCTAGGTGAAAAACTGTTTTTT.

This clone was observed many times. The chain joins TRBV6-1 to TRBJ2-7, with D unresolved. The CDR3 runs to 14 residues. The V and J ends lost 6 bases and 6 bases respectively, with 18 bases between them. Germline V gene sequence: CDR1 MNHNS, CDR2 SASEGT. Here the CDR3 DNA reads TGTGCCAGCAGCCCGTTCCGGGCCCCGCGCGAGCAGTACTTC. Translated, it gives CASSPFRAPREQYF.

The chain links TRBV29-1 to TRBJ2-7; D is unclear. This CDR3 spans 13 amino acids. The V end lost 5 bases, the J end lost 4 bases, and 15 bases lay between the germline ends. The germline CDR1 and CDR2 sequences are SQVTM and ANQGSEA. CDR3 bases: TGCAGCGTTAAGGTCGTGGATTCGTACGAGCAGTACTTC. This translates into CSVKVVDSYEQYF.

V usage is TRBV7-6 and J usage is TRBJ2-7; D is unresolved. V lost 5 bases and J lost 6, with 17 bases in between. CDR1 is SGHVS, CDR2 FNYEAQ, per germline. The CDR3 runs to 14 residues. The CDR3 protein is CASSQDPGQREQYF. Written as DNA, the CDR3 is TGTGCCAGCAGCCAGGACCCCGGGCAACGCGAGCAGTACTTC.

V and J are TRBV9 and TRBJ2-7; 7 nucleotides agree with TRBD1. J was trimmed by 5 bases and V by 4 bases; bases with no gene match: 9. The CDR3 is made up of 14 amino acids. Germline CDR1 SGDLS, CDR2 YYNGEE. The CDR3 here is CASSPGGQLNEQYF. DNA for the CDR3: TGTGCCAGCAGCCCTGGGGGACAGTTAAACGAGCAGTACTTC.

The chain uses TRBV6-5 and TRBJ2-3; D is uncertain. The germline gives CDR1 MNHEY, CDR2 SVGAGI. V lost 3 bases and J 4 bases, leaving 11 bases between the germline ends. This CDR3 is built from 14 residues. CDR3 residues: CASSYNGGPDTQYF. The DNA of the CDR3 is TGTGCCAGCAGTTATAACGGCGGCCCAGATACGCAGTATTTT.

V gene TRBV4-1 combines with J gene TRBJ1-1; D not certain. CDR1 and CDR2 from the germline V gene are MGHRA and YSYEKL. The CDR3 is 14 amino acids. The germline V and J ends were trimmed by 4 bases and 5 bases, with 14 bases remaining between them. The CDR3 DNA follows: TGCGCCAGCAGCCTAAATCCGGGAGGGACTGAAGCTTTCTTT. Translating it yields CASSLNPGGTEAFF.

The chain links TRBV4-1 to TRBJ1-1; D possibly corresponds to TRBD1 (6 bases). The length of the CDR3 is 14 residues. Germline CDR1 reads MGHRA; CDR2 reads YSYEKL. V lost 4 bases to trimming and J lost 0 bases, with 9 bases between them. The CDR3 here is CASSPGELNTEAFF. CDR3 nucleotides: TGCGCCAGCAGCCCAGGGGAGCTGAACACTGAAGCTTTCTTT.

CDR3 sequence: CASSRRGKAEAFF. The DNA for the CDR3 is TGTGCCAGTAGTCGGAGGGGTAAGGCTGAAGCTTTCTTT. The chain employs TRBV19 and TRBJ1-1, with a possible D match to TRBD1 (5 bases). From germline, CDR1 is LNHDA and CDR2 SQIVND (reference sequence). This CDR3 has 13 residues. V lost 5 bases and J 6 bases, leaving 13 bases between the germline ends.

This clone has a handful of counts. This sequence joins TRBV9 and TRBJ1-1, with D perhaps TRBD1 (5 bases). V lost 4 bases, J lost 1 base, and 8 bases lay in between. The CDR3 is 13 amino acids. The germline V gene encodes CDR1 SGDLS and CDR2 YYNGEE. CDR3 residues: CASSITGNTEAFF. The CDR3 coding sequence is TGTGCCAGCAGCATCACAGGGAACACTGAAGCTTTCTTT.

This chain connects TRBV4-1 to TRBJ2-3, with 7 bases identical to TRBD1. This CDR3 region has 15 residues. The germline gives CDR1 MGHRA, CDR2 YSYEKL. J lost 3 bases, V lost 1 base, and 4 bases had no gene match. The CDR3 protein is CASSQGQGWTDTQYF. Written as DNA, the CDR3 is TGCGCCAGCAGCCAAGGACAGGGTTGGACAGATACGCAGTATTTT.

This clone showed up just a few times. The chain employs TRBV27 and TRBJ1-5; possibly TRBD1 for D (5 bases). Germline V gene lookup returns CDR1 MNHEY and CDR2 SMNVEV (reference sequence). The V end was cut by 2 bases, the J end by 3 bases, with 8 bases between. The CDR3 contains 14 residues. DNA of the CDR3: TGTGCCAGCAGTTTACAGGGATTCAATCAGCCCCAGCATTTT. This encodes CASSLQGFNQPQHF.